These 9 T cell receptor beta chains were all obtained from the same sample, sequenced in a study of cytomegalovirus exposure and HLA in healthy donors. Measured with immunoSEQ multiplex PCR; TCRdb has only the in-frame clones, and not every one. The data hold a few hundred thousand clones, with 80% to 95% observed a single time. Sequenced: PBMCs. The receptors stem from a woman aged 18-30 years in good health and CMV-seronegative.

This chain joins TRBV29-1 and TRBJ2-7, with a weak D call TRBD1 (5 bases). CDR3 size: 13 residues. V gave up 3 bases and J gave up 6 bases, with 15 bases separating them. Germline V CDR1 and CDR2: SQVTM, ANQGSEA. The CDR3 reads CSVDIGVRSEQYF. CDR3 nucleotide sequence: TGCAGCGTTGATATAGGGGTCCGAAGCGAGCAGTACTTC.

This chain joins TRBV2 and TRBJ1-5; 7 bases are a match to TRBD1. Germline CDR1 reads SNHLY; CDR2 reads FYNNEI. This CDR3 is 15 amino acids long. With 1 base clipped from V and 4 bases from J, the junction kept 4 bases outside the gene matches. This CDR3 reads CASSEVGTVNQPQHF. The CDR3 DNA sequence: TGTGCCAGCAGTGAAGTCGGGACAGTAAATCAGCCCCAGCATTTT. Full variable domain (outside the CDR3, taken from reference TRBV2 and TRBJ1-5): EPEVTQTPSHQVTQMGQEVILRCVPISNHLYFYWYRQILGQKVEFLVSFYNNEISEKSEIFDDQFSVERPDGSNFTLKIRSTKLEDSAMYFCASSEVGTVNQPQHFGDGTRLSIL.

The chain joins TRBV11-2 to TRBJ1-2; D is undetermined. The CDR3 is made up of 14 amino acids. Germline V gives CDR1 SGHAT, CDR2 FQNNGV. Trimming took 4 bases from V and 1 from J, leaving 10 bases between them. The CDR3 here is CASSSTADNYGYTF. The DNA of the CDR3 is TGTGCCAGCAGCTCGACTGCCGATAACTATGGCTACACCTTC. The full variable domain, rest sourced from reference TRBV11-2 and TRBJ1-2, is EAGVAQSPRYKIIEKRQSVAFWCNPISGHATLYWYQQILGQGPKLLIQFQNNGVVDDSQLPKDRFSAERLKGVDSTLKIQPAKLEDSAVYLCASSSTADNYGYTFGSGTRLTVV.

The chain links TRBV7-6 to TRBJ2-1, with 9 bases aligning to TRBD2. V gave up 4 bases and J gave up 3 bases; unmatched junction bases: 4. The germline CDR1 and CDR2 sequences are SGHVS and FNYEAQ. The CDR3 runs to 15 residues. In DNA form, the CDR3 reads TGTGCCAGCAGCTCGGGACTAGCTTTCTACAATGAGCAGTTCTTC. This encodes CASSSGLAFYNEQFF.

The chain is built from TRBV30 and TRBJ2-5, with D possibly matching TRBD1 (6 bases). The J call may be mistaken, given a closer DNA end match to TRBJ2-7. The germline V gene encodes CDR1 GTSNPN and CDR2 SVGIG (reference sequence). The CDR3 has 12 residues. The CDR3 coding sequence is TGTGCCTGGATTGGGACAAGCTACGAGCAGTACTTC. Protein sequence: CAWIGTSYEQYF.

The chain carries TRBV28 and TRBJ2-3; 9 positions agree with TRBD1. The CDR3 length is 16 residues. The germline CDR1 and CDR2 sequences are MDHEN and SYDVKM. The V and J ends lost 3 bases and 2 bases, in that order; junction bases with no gene match: 6. The chain's CDR3 is CASSFGQGRFTDTQYF. In DNA form, the CDR3 reads TGTGCCAGCAGTTTCGGACAGGGGAGATTCACAGATACGCAGTATTTT.

Regarding this clone: This sample also contains other DNA sequences that code for the same CDR3. V and J are TRBV6-6 and TRBJ1-3, with 8 nucleotides matching TRBD1. Germline values: CDR1 MNHNY, CDR2 SVGAGI (reference sequence). The CDR3 loop spans 15 amino acids. V shed 0 bases and J 4 bases; nucleotides not matched to a gene: 2. CDR3 coding DNA: TGTGCCAGCAGTTACTCGACAGGGGCCGGAAACACCATATATTTT. Its translation is CASSYSTGAGNTIYF.

V gene TRBV7-9 combines with J gene TRBJ1-1, with 8 bases lining up with TRBD1. There are 15 residues in the CDR3. CDR1 is SEHNR, CDR2 FQNEAQ, per germline (reference sequence). V lost 1 base and J lost 2; bases outside the gene matches: 3. Here the CDR3 DNA reads TGTGCCAGCAGCTTAGGGGACAGGCGAAACACTGAAGCTTTCTTT. Its protein product is CASSLGDRRNTEAFF. Supplemented by reference TRBV7-9 and TRBJ1-1, the full variable domain reads DTGVSQNPRHKITKRGQNVTFRCDPISEHNRLYWYRQTLGQGPEFLTYFQNEAQLEKSRLLSDRFSAERPKGSFSTLEIQRTEQGDSAMYLCASSLGDRRNTEAFFGQGTRLTVV.

The rearrangement links TRBV19 to TRBJ2-1, with 8 bases identical to TRBD1. The germline gives CDR1 LNHDA, CDR2 SQIVND (reference sequence). CDR3 length: 15 residues. Trimming cost V 5 bases and J 8 bases; bases outside gene matches: 11. The CDR3 protein is CASSLPGTGGHEQFF. The CDR3 DNA sequence: TGTGCCAGTAGTCTACCGGGGACAGGTGGGCATGAGCAGTTCTTC.